These 15 T cell receptor beta chains came from one sample sequenced in a study of a mutant IDH1 vaccine in newly diagnosed glioma. Assay used: immunoSEQ multiplex PCR; TCRdb lists only in-frame clones, some missing. In the table there are tens of thousands of clones, 83% of which are singletons. Sample time point: baseline, week 1 (first vaccination visit). Treatment of the sample: pre-vaccination baseline after standard-of-care therapy. The source material was PBMCs, sampled from a glioma patient treated with radiotherapy, temozolomide or both. These receptors were taken from a woman between 45 and 65 years old with glioma.

J is TRBJ1-1 and V is TRBV12-5; D is ambiguous. The germline CDR1 and CDR2 sequences are LGHNT and FRNRAP. The CDR3 has 11 amino acids. Trimming cost V 2 bases and J 7 bases, with 5 bases left between them. CDR3 amino acids: CASGLIDEAFF. CDR3 nucleotide sequence: TGTGCTAGTGGTTTGATCGATGAAGCTTTCTTT.

V usage is TRBV7-9 and J usage is TRBJ1-4, with D uncertain. CDR3 length equals 16 residues. V was cut by 3 bases and J by 6 bases, with 17 bases left in between. Per germline, CDR1 SEHNR and CDR2 FQNEAQ (reference sequence). The chain's CDR3 is CASSFLSRSPDEKLFF. CDR3 nucleotide sequence: TGTGCCAGCAGCTTCTTGTCACGCAGCCCTGATGAAAAACTGTTTTTT.

The V and J genes are TRBV5-1 and TRBJ2-6; no clear D. The V gene lost 1 base and the J gene lost 0 bases, with 5 bases spanning the gap. The CDR3 consists of 15 residues. CDR1 is SGHRS and CDR2 is YFSETQ in the germline V gene. CDR3 in DNA: TGCGCCAGCAGCTTGCAGTACTCTGGGGCCAACGTCCTGACTTTC. Protein sequence: CASSLQYSGANVLTF.

The chain combines TRBV10-2 with TRBJ2-7; TRBD1 matches 7 bases. The germline gives CDR1 WSHSY, CDR2 SAAADI. This CDR3 region has 13 residues. Trimming took 6 bases from V and 6 from J; bases not matched to a gene: 8. The CDR3 sequence: CASSPDRKGEQYF. CDR3 nucleotide sequence: TGCGCCAGCAGCCCGGACAGGAAGGGCGAGCAGTACTTC.

The chain links TRBV5-1 to TRBJ1-3; the match to TRBD1 covers 8 bases. V lost 4 bases to trimming and J lost 4 bases; unmatched junction nucleotides: 7. The CDR3 has 15 amino acids. CDR1 SGHRS and CDR2 YFSETQ come from the germline V gene. The CDR3 nucleotides read TGCGCCAGCAGCGCCGACAGGGGACCCGGAAACACCATATATTTT. This gives the protein CASSADRGPGNTIYF. The entire variable domain, with the rest obtained from reference TRBV5-1 and TRBJ1-3, is as follows: KAGVTQTPRYLIKTRGQQVTLSCSPISGHRSVSWYQQTPGQGLQFLFEYFSETQRNKGNFPGRFSGRQFSNSRSEMNVSTLELGDSALYLCASSADRGPGNTIYFGEGSWLTVV.

This chain connects TRBV5-4 to TRBJ2-7; unclear D gene. The CDR3 runs to 11 residues. The germline V gene has CDR1 SGHNT and CDR2 YYREEE (reference sequence). The V gene lost 4 bases and the J gene lost 2 bases, with 4 bases spanning the gap. The CDR3 bases are TGTGCCAGCAGCGCTACCTACGAGCAGTACTTC. Its protein product is CASSATYEQYF.

In its sample, this clone was seen once. The V call is TRBV29-1, the J call TRBJ2-7, with 8 positions matching TRBD1. CDR3 length: 12 residues. CDR1 SQVTM and CDR2 ANQGSEA come from the germline V gene. V lost 6 bases, J lost 5 bases, and 6 bases stayed unmatched. Here the CDR3 DNA reads TGCAGCGTGAGGACAGGGTGGAACGAGCAGTACTTC. Amino acids: CSVRTGWNEQYF.

The gene calls are TRBV19 and TRBJ1-2; 10 bases are a match to TRBD1. CDR1 is LNHDA and CDR2 is SQIVND in the germline V gene (reference sequence). V shed 4 bases, J shed 7 bases, and the junction held 9 bases outside the gene matches. The CDR3 has 15 amino acids. In DNA form, the CDR3 reads TGTGCCAGTAGTACCACCGGGACAGGGGACTCTGGCTACACCTTC. Protein sequence: CASSTTGTGDSGYTF.

This chain connects TRBV7-8 to TRBJ1-1; D gene ambiguous. CDR3 length: 16 residues. V was shortened by 1 base and J by 6 bases, with 18 bases between the two germline ends. Germline CDR1 is SGHVS and CDR2 is FQNEAQ. CDR3 DNA sequence: TGTGCCAGCAGCTTAGAGGCGGGGTTACCCCAGTCTGAAGCTTTCTTT. It specifies CASSLEAGLPQSEAFF.

The rearrangement joins TRBV5-1 to TRBJ2-7, with D maybe TRBD2 (6 bases). Germline CDR1 and CDR2: SGHRS and YFSETQ. CDR3 size: 14 residues. Between the trimmed V and J ends, which lost 4 bases and 6 bases, there was a span of 17 bases. The CDR3 DNA follows: TGCGCCAGCAGCGCGGGACCACAAAAAGTCGAGCAGTACTTC. As protein: CASSAGPQKVEQYF.

The V gene is TRBV10-3, the J gene TRBJ2-2; no definite D call. V shed 0 bases and J shed 2 bases, with 10 bases lying between them. The CDR3 runs to 16 residues. CDR1 and CDR2 (germline): ENHRY, SYGVKD. The CDR3 region has the DNA TGTGCCATCAGTGAGTCGACGGCGCCTAACACCGGGGAGCTGTTTTTT. Its protein is CAISESTAPNTGELFF.

V and J are TRBV5-1 and TRBJ1-6, with TRBD1 identical over 7 bases. Germline V gene lookup returns CDR1 SGHRS and CDR2 YFSETQ. The length of the CDR3 is 17 residues. With 3 bases clipped from V and 12 bases from J, the junction kept 18 bases outside the gene matches. Here the CDR3 reads CASSWTGTQADGIPLHF. Written as DNA, the CDR3 is TGCGCCAGCAGCTGGACAGGTACCCAAGCTGACGGGATACCCCTCCACTTT.

V gene TRBV5-1 combines with J gene TRBJ1-1; no firm D call. In germline, CDR1 is SGHRS, CDR2 YFSETQ. The CDR3 runs 15 residues. Trimming left V 7 bases short and J 1 base short, with 17 bases between. The chain's CDR3 is CASHWGGSGNTEAFF. As DNA, the CDR3 is TGCGCCAGCCATTGGGGAGGGTCTGGGAACACTGAAGCTTTCTTT.

This clone was counted once. J is TRBJ2-2 and V is TRBV6-5; the D gene is possibly TRBD1 (6 bases). V lost 5 bases, J lost 2 bases, and 12 bases lay in between. CDR1 and CDR2 (germline): MNHEY, SVGAGI. The CDR3 is made up of 15 amino acids. The CDR3 bases are TGTGCCAGCAGTACTAGGACAGCTAACACCGGGGAGCTGTTTTTT. Translating gives CASSTRTANTGELFF.

This clone has more than one count but fewer than ten. The rearrangement uses TRBV25-1 and TRBJ1-4; D is uncertain. Germline CDR1 reads MGHDK; CDR2 reads SYGVNS. The CDR3 is 10 residues long. Trimming took off 8 bases at V and 8 bases at J, with 6 bases between the two ends. CDR3 residues: CASGREKLFF. The CDR3 nucleotides are TGTGCCAGCGGCAGGGAAAAACTGTTTTTT.